This TCR beta chain was retrieved from a study of early T cells in non-severe SARS-CoV-2 infection. At the level of the study: Bulk RNA taken from unsorted whole blood was sequenced, leaving chains unpaired.

This clonotype was seen a handful of times. Germline CDR1 reads MNHNY; CDR2 reads SVGAGI (reference sequence). V dropped 2 bases and J dropped 7 bases, with 5 bases sitting between them. The CDR3 has 11 residues. Unique molecular identifiers were attached to individual cDNA molecules. Each CDR3 protein gets one entry after TCRdb re-called the 5' RACE reads with MiXCR. Among about 48,000 distinct CDR3 sequences, approximately 5.6% were seen once, and the ten largest hold around 4.4%. This chain uses TRBV6-6 with TRBJ1-1, with no clear D. The origin of this receptor is an adult who was a healthcare worker with PCR-confirmed SARS-CoV-2 infection or an uninfected control (not recorded which). Input material: whole blood. CDR3 nucleotide sequence: TGTGCCAGCAGTTACGGAGGTGAAGCTTTCTTT. It is translated as CASSYGGEAFF.